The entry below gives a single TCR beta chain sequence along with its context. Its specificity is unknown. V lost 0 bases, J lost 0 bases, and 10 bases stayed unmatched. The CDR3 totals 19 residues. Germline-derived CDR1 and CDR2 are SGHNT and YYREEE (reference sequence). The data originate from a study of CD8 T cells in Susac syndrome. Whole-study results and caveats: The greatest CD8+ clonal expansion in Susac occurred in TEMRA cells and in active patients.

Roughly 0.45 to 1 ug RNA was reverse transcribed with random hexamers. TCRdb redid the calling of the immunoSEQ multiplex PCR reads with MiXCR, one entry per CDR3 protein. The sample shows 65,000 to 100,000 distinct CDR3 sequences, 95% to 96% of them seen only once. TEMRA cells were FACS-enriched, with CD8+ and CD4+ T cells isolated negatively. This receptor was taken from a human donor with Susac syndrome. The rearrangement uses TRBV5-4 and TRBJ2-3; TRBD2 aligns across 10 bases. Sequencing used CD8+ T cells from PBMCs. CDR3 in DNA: TGTGCCAGCAGCTTGGCCGACTCTAGCGGGGGCGAAAGCACAGATACGCAGTATTTT. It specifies CASSLADSSGGESTDTQYF.